These 32 T cell receptor beta chains originate from one sample sequenced in a study of Tregs in tolerant kidney transplant recipients. Profiled with immunoSEQ multiplex PCR; TCRdb holds only in-frame clones, not every one. Of 75,000 to 100,000 clones in the sample, approximately 93% were seen once. The nonmyeloablative bone marrow transplants came from related graft donors, with transient mixed chimerism. Sample: CD4+ T cells from blood (PBMCs), taken 12 months after the transplant. Source of these receptors: a human patient who received a combined kidney and bone marrow transplant. Some T cells may be the graft donor's.

In this sample, this clone turned up once. V and J are TRBV27 and TRBJ2-5; D might be TRBD2 (7 bases). Germline V gene sequence: CDR1 MNHEY, CDR2 SMNVEV (reference sequence). This CDR3 comprises 17 residues. The V gene lost 5 bases and the J gene lost 5 bases, with 24 bases spanning the gap. CDR3 sequence: CASSHGRGRGSRETQYF. CDR3 sequence (DNA): TGTGCCAGCAGTCATGGGCGGGGGCGGGGAAGTAGGGAGACCCAGTACTTC.

The chain is built from TRBV7-7 and TRBJ2-7; 7 nucleotides match TRBD1. CDR1 SSHAT and CDR2 FNYEAQ come from the germline V gene (reference sequence). CDR3 length equals 15 residues. Trimming removed 5 bases from V and 1 base from J; junction bases left unmatched: 8. CDR3 in DNA: TGTGCCAGCAGCCCTGGGACAGTCCCTTCCTACGAGCAGTACTTC. Its translation: CASSPGTVPSYEQYF.

This clone was detected once. One end of the junction does not line up with germline, which may come from a read error. This chain joins TRBV6-5 and TRBJ1-4, with D hard to call. This CDR3 contains 15 residues. Germline CDR1 is MNHEY and CDR2 is SVGAGI. The CDR3 here is CATSTRHPTNEKLFF. CDR3 DNA: TGTGCCACCAGTACTCGACATCCAACTAATGAAAAACTGTTTTTT.

This rearrangement joins TRBV6-5 to TRBJ1-5; TRBD1 matches at 9 bases. Germline assignment: CDR1 MNHEY and CDR2 SVGAGI. There are 14 residues in the CDR3. The junction had 6 bases not matched to a gene; V was cut back by 5 bases and J by 7 bases. The CDR3 spells CASSPGQGTQPQHF. The CDR3 region has the DNA TGTGCCAGCAGTCCGGGACAGGGAACCCAGCCCCAGCATTTT.

The chain is built from TRBV25-1 and TRBJ2-1; the D gene is possibly TRBD1 (6 bases). The CDR3 is 14 amino acids. V was shortened by 2 bases and J by 5 bases, with 10 bases between the two germline ends. Germline assignment: CDR1 MGHDK and CDR2 SYGVNS. The CDR3 sequence: CASSEHGTNNEQFF. In nucleotides, the CDR3 is TGTGCCAGCAGTGAACACGGGACAAACAATGAGCAGTTCTTC. Full variable domain (remainder filled in from reference TRBV25-1 and TRBJ2-1): EADIYQTPRYLVIGTGKKITLECSQTMGHDKMYWYQQDPGMELHLIHYSYGVNSTEKGDLSSESTVSRIRTEHFPLTLESARPSHTSQYLCASSEHGTNNEQFFGPGTRLTVL.

V usage is TRBV27 and J usage is TRBJ1-4; 8 bases are a match to TRBD1. The CDR3 is made up of 17 amino acids. Germline V CDR1 and CDR2: MNHEY, SMNVEV (reference sequence). J gave up 9 bases and V 3 bases, and 15 bases lay outside the gene matches. The CDR3 coding sequence is TGTGCCAGCAGTTTTAAATCGCTGTCGCAGGGGGCAAAAAAACTGTTTTTT. Translation: CASSFKSLSQGAKKLFF.

The rearrangement links TRBV14 to TRBJ1-2, with D tentatively TRBD1 (6 bases). The CDR3 loop spans 15 amino acids. From germline, CDR1 is SGHDN and CDR2 FVKESK. Trimming pared 2 bases from V and 2 bases from J, leaving 12 bases between. CDR3 bases: TGTGCCAGCAGCCAAATCGGGACACCAAACTATGGCTACACCTTC. Translation gives CASSQIGTPNYGYTF.

The chain recombines TRBV19 with TRBJ2-5; 9 bases are shared with TRBD1. CDR1 and CDR2 from the germline V gene are LNHDA and SQIVND (reference sequence). The CDR3 is 15 amino acids. With 10 bases clipped from V and 5 bases from J, the junction kept 14 bases outside the gene matches. The CDR3 nucleotides read TGTGCCACCAGGAGTAAGGACAGGGGACGGGAGACCCAGTACTTC. This codes for CATRSKDRGRETQYF.

This clone was seen just once. The CDR3 DNA sequence: TGCGCCAGCAGCTTATCCGGGGAGGCTAGCTATGGCTACACCTTC. This sequence encodes CASSLSGEASYGYTF. The V gene is TRBV5-1, the J gene TRBJ1-2; D remains ambiguous. V lost 2 bases and J lost 4, with 15 bases in between. The CDR3 covers 15 residues. The germline V gene encodes CDR1 SGHRS and CDR2 YFSETQ.

This clone has a single count. The chain uses TRBV14 and TRBJ1-1; 9 bases map to TRBD1. CDR1 and CDR2 from the germline V gene are SGHDN and FVKESK. Germline trimming cut 3 bases from V and 5 bases from J; bases unmatched to any gene: 4. The CDR3 runs 14 residues. CDR3 amino acids: CASSQTGGWTEAFF. Here the CDR3 DNA reads TGTGCCAGCAGCCAGACAGGGGGGTGGACTGAAGCTTTCTTT. Combining the CDR3 with reference TRBV14 and TRBJ1-1 gives the whole variable domain EAGVTQFPSHSVIEKGQTVTLRCDPISGHDNLYWYRRVMGKEIKFLLHFVKESKQDESGMPNNRFLAERTGGTYSTLKVQPAELEDSGVYFCASSQTGGWTEAFFGQGTRLTVV.

V gene TRBV19 combines with J gene TRBJ1-5; 8 bases align to TRBD1. CDR3 size: 15 residues. CDR1 LNHDA and CDR2 SQIVND come from the germline V gene (reference sequence). Germline trimming cut 5 bases from V and 5 bases from J; bases unmatched to any gene: 8. DNA of the CDR3: TGTGCCAGTAGTCAAATGACAGGGGTGGATCAGCCCCAGCATTTT. It codes for CASSQMTGVDQPQHF. The entire variable domain, with the rest obtained from reference TRBV19 and TRBJ1-5, is as follows: DGGITQSPKYLFRKEGQNVTLSCEQNLNHDAMYWYRQDPGQGLRLIYYSQIVNDFQKGDIAEGYSVSREKKESFPLTVTSAQKNPTAFYLCASSQMTGVDQPQHFGDGTRLSIL.

CDR3 sequence (DNA): TGTGCCAGCAGCCAAGTGCCCAGGGATAGCCAGCCCCAGCATTTT. Translated, it gives CASSQVPRDSQPQHF. The chain couples TRBV4-2 to TRBJ1-5; a weak D match, TRBD1 (5 bases). Germline V CDR1 and CDR2: LGHNA, YNFKEQ. This CDR3 has 15 residues. The V end lost 1 base, the J end lost 7 bases, and 14 bases lay between the germline ends.

The V call is TRBV5-6, the J call TRBJ2-7; 8 positions agree with TRBD2. V dropped 3 bases and J dropped 3; count of bases not matched to a gene: 5. Germline assignment: CDR1 SGHDT and CDR2 YYEEEE. The CDR3 spans 14 residues. The DNA for the CDR3 is TGTGCCAGCAGCTCCGGGACTAGGTTCTACGAGCAGTACTTC. It is translated as CASSSGTRFYEQYF. Based on the CDR3 plus reference TRBV5-6 and TRBJ2-7, the full variable domain is DAGVTQSPTHLIKTRGQQVTLRCSPKSGHDTVSWYQQALGQGPQFIFQYYEEEERQRGNFPDRFSGHQFPNYSSELNVNALLLGDSALYLCASSSGTRFYEQYFGPGTRLTVT.

This clone came up once. The CDR3 protein is CASSVATSGRALSRTDTQYF. In DNA, the CDR3 is TGTGCCAGCAGCGTAGCTACTAGCGGGAGGGCCCTCAGCCGCACAGATACGCAGTATTTT. This chain joins TRBV9 and TRBJ2-3; TRBD2 aligns across 13 bases. V was pared by 0 bases and J by 1 base, with 11 bases of the junction left unmatched. The CDR3 length is 20 residues. Germline V gives CDR1 SGDLS, CDR2 YYNGEE.

This clone has only a few counts. This chain uses TRBV11-3 with TRBJ2-3; 10 bases map to TRBD1. The germline V gene encodes CDR1 SGHNT and CDR2 YENEEA. CDR3 length: 17 residues. Unmatched junction bases numbered 9, after V lost 2 bases and J lost 4 bases. The CDR3 DNA reads as TGTGCCAGCAGCTTAAATGGCTGGGACAGGGGCGCAGATACGCAGTATTTT. Its protein is CASSLNGWDRGADTQYF.

The chain links TRBV18 to TRBJ2-6; no clear D gene. The V and J ends lost 3 bases and 0 bases respectively, with 12 bases between them. The CDR3 contains 17 residues. Germline CDR1 KGHSH, CDR2 LQKENI. CDR3 loop: CASSPGDFFSGANVLTF. The CDR3, as DNA: TGTGCCAGCTCACCCGGTGACTTCTTCTCTGGGGCCAACGTCCTGACTTTC.

This rearrangement joins TRBV20-1 to TRBJ2-1; 8 bases match TRBD1. With V trimmed by 8 bases and J by 9 bases, 3 bases remained unmatched. Germline CDR1 reads DFQATT; CDR2 reads SNEGSKA (reference sequence). The CDR3 length is 10 residues. The CDR3 is CSLGQGEQFF. CDR3 bases: TGCAGTCTCGGACAGGGTGAGCAGTTCTTC.

The rearrangement links TRBV20-1 to TRBJ2-7; tentatively, D is TRBD2 (5 bases). CDR1 is DFQATT and CDR2 is SNEGSKA in the germline V gene (reference sequence). The germline V and J ends were trimmed by 0 bases and 9 bases, with 9 bases remaining between them. The CDR3 length is 11 residues. The CDR3 loop is CSARDLGGQYF. The CDR3 DNA is TGCAGTGCTAGAGATCTTGGAGGGCAGTACTTC.

The chain has TRBV7-3 and TRBJ1-6; TRBD1 is a possible D gene (5 bases). Germline CDR1 reads SGHTA; CDR2 reads FQGTGA. V was clipped by 2 bases and J by 4 bases, with 6 bases between them. CDR3 length: 14 amino acids. CDR3 bases: TGTGCCAGCAGCTTAGGGGGGTATAATTCACCCCTCCACTTT. Translated, it gives CASSLGGYNSPLHF.

CDR3 amino acids: CASSTTGGVNTEAFF. CDR3 bases: TGTGCCAGCTCGACCACTGGGGGCGTGAACACTGAAGCTTTCTTT. The chain recombines TRBV18 with TRBJ1-1; a weak D match, TRBD1 (6 bases). V was clipped by 6 bases and J by 0 bases, with 14 bases between them. The length of the CDR3 is 15 residues. The germline V gene encodes CDR1 KGHSH and CDR2 LQKENI.

Points on this clone: Other nucleotide sequences in the sample specify the same CDR3. This chain joins TRBV5-1 and TRBJ1-6, with D possibly TRBD1 on 5 matching bases. V was shortened by 0 bases and J by 3 bases, with 7 bases between the two germline ends. CDR3 length: 15 residues. Per germline, CDR1 SGHRS and CDR2 YFSETQ. DNA for the CDR3: TGCGCCAGCAGCTTGGGTCAGGGCTATAATTCACCCCTCCACTTT. This encodes CASSLGQGYNSPLHF.

The CDR3 nucleotides are TGTGCCAGCAGCAGCGGGCCCATTGGACTAGCGGGGCGCAATGAGCAGTTCTTC. The encoded protein is CASSSGPIGLAGRNEQFF. The chain has TRBV7-8 and TRBJ2-1, with TRBD2 matching 12 bases. V shed 5 bases, J shed 6 bases, and the junction held 14 bases outside the gene matches. The CDR3 totals 18 residues. In germline, CDR1 is SGHVS, CDR2 FQNEAQ.

The CDR3 sequence is CASSSPGALSYEQYF. The CDR3, as DNA: TGTGCCAGCAGCTCCCCTGGGGCCCTGTCCTACGAGCAGTACTTC. The J gene is TRBJ2-7, the V gene TRBV5-4, with D possibly matching TRBD1 (5 bases). This CDR3 has 15 residues. Trimming pared 3 bases from V and 1 base from J, leaving 14 bases between. Looked up from germline, CDR1 is SGHNT and CDR2 is YYREEE (reference sequence). Together with reference TRBV5-4 and TRBJ2-7, the CDR3 gives the full variable domain: ETGVTQSPTHLIKTRGQQVTLRCSSQSGHNTVSWYQQALGQGPQFIFQYYREEENGRGNFPPRFSGLQFPNYSSELNVNALELDDSALYLCASSSPGALSYEQYFGPGTRLTVT.

This clone was detected once. The chain couples TRBV7-8 to TRBJ2-3, with a possible D match to TRBD2 (5 bases). V dropped 5 bases and J dropped 1 base, with 16 bases sitting between them. The CDR3 has 16 residues. The germline CDR1 and CDR2 sequences are SGHVS and FQNEAQ. CDR3 region: CASSPTDFLGTDTQYF. The CDR3 DNA reads TGTGCCAGCAGCCCCACGGACTTCTTGGGCACAGATACGCAGTATTTT.

This clone was seen a single time. The V and J genes are TRBV6-6 and TRBJ2-5, with 9 bases aligning to TRBD2. The junction had 4 bases not matched to a gene; V was cut back by 4 bases and J by 7 bases. Germline loops: CDR1 MNHNY, CDR2 SVGAGI (reference sequence). This CDR3 spans 13 amino acids. CDR3 protein: CASSLAGEGTQYF. CDR3 DNA sequence: TGTGCCAGCAGTTTAGCGGGAGAAGGGACCCAGTACTTC.

The chain combines TRBV30 with TRBJ2-3; D call uncertain. There are 15 residues in the CDR3. Looked up from germline, CDR1 is GTSNPN and CDR2 is SVGIG (reference sequence). Trimming took off 4 bases at V and 7 bases at J, with 21 bases between the two ends. The CDR3 DNA reads as TGTGCCTGGACAGAGGCTAACCAACCACATAATACGCAGTATTTT. It encodes CAWTEANQPHNTQYF.

Of note for this clone: A junction boundary mismatches the germline segment, possibly from a read error. This specimen includes other DNA sequences encoding the same CDR3. This chain links TRBV5-1 with TRBJ1-6, with D perhaps matching TRBD1 (6 bases). Germline V gene sequence: CDR1 SGHRS, CDR2 YFSETQ. The CDR3 totals 16 residues. CDR3 in amino acids: CASSTGQSSYNSPLHF. DNA of the CDR3: TGCGCCAGCAGCACAGGACAGAGCTCCTATAATTCCCCCCTCCACTTT.

This chain connects TRBV7-3 to TRBJ1-3; D perhaps matches TRBD1 (5 bases). The germline V gene has CDR1 SGHTA and CDR2 FQGTGA. The CDR3 runs 13 residues. V was pared by 5 bases and J by 8 bases, with 13 bases between. In nucleotides, the CDR3 is TGTGCCAGCAGCCAAGGGGTACAGGACACCATATATTTT. Translated, it gives CASSQGVQDTIYF. Full variable domain (missing parts from reference TRBV7-3 and TRBJ1-3): GAGVSQTPSNKVTEKGKYVELRCDPISGHTALYWYRQSLGQGPEFLIYFQGTGAADDSGLPNDRFFAVRPEGSVSTLKIQRTERGDSAVYLCASSQGVQDTIYFGEGSWLTVV.

The chain employs TRBV7-2 and TRBJ2-5; 8 bases are a match to TRBD1. The CDR3 is made up of 14 amino acids. The germline CDR1 and CDR2 sequences are SGHTA and FQGNSA. V dropped 3 bases and J dropped 6; count of bases not matched to a gene: 6. The DNA for the CDR3 is TGTGCCAGCAGCTTTCTCCGGACAGGGCAGACCCAGTACTTC. This gives the protein CASSFLRTGQTQYF.

This sequence joins TRBV19 and TRBJ2-3; 9 bases map to TRBD1. Germline CDR1 reads LNHDA; CDR2 reads SQIVND (reference sequence). The CDR3 covers 15 residues. J lost 4 bases, V lost 4 bases, and 6 bases had no gene match. The CDR3 nucleotides are TGTGCCAGTAGTAATCCGGGACAGGGTTCAGATACGCAGTATTTT. Translating gives CASSNPGQGSDTQYF.

The V and J genes are TRBV5-5 and TRBJ2-6, with a possible D match to TRBD1 (5 bases). Trimming shortened V by 4 bases and J by 4 bases, and 9 bases separated the two germline ends. CDR3 length: 14 amino acids. CDR1 is SGHKS and CDR2 is YYEKEE in the germline V gene (reference sequence). As DNA, the CDR3 is TGTGCCAGCAGCGGGGCCCTAGGGGCCAACGTCCTGACTTTC. Translated, it gives CASSGALGANVLTF.

This sequence joins TRBV15 and TRBJ1-4; D gene ambiguous. Germline CDR1 and CDR2: LNHNV and YYDKDF (reference sequence). Between the trimmed V and J ends, which lost 1 base and 4 bases, there was a span of 10 bases. The CDR3 loop spans 15 amino acids. The CDR3 protein is CATSRVSGFNEKLFF. CDR3 sequence (DNA): TGTGCCACCAGCAGAGTTTCGGGATTTAATGAAAAACTGTTTTTT.